Below are 25 T cell receptor beta chains sequenced from a single sample in a study of T cells in Graves' hyperthyroidism and ophthalmopathy (dated by TCRdb to the late 2010s). The method was multiplex PCR. The listed sequencing device is Illumina HiSeq 2000. The TCR beta CDR3 regions were amplified from RNA transcripts. The TCR CDR3 was subjected to a first round of RT-PCR using the HTBI primer set and the Qiagen OneStep RT-PCR kit. Clones were called with MiXCR by TCRdb after fastp trimmed the public reads at Q25, and only in-frame beta chains were retained. Each CDR3 protein appears once, grouped with its most common genes and DNA. For this sample the table gives about 420,000 distinct CDR3 sequences, of which less than 20% were detected only once. The top ten constitute less than 15% of the sample. The material sequenced was blood. The source is a woman between 18 and 29 years old with Graves' hyperthyroidism.

In its sample, this clonotype was seen a few times. The chain carries TRBV6-2 or TRBV6-3 and TRBJ1-5; D may be TRBD1 (5 bases). The germline CDR1 and CDR2 sequences are MNHEY and SVGEGT. This CDR3 comprises 15 residues. Trimming cost V 7 bases and J 2 bases, with 15 bases left between them. The CDR3, as DNA: TGTGCCAGCATTAAATGGGGGGAAGGCAATCAGCCCCAGCATTTT. Its protein is CASIKWGEGNQPQHF.

In its sample, this clonotype was seen many times. The V and J genes are TRBV20-1 and TRBJ2-1; D unclear. Germline CDR1 DFQATT, CDR2 SNEGSKA (reference sequence). Trimming shortened V by 7 bases and J by 0 bases, and 7 bases separated the two germline ends. CDR3 length: 12 residues. This CDR3 is CSGASSYNEQFF. The DNA for the CDR3 is TGCAGTGGAGCGAGCTCCTACAATGAGCAGTTCTTC.

The V gene is TRBV18, the J gene TRBJ2-7, with 9 bases matching TRBD2. The CDR3 runs 17 residues. V lost 5 bases, J lost 4 bases, and 15 bases stayed unmatched. Germline V lookup: CDR1 KGHSH, CDR2 LQKENI. The CDR3 region is CASSKGLARTTQYEQYF. As DNA, the CDR3 is TGTGCCAGCTCAAAAGGACTAGCGCGCACCACTCAGTACGAGCAGTACTTC.

This clonotype was found many times. V usage is TRBV20-1 and J usage is TRBJ2-7; weak D call: TRBD1 (5 bases). Germline V lookup: CDR1 DFQATT, CDR2 SNEGSKA (reference sequence). Trimming took off 3 bases at V and 1 base at J, with 19 bases between the two ends. The CDR3 length is 16 residues. The CDR3 nucleotides read TGCAGTGCTAGTAGGCCTCAGTCGACAGTATCCTACGAGCAGTACTTC. Amino acids: CSASRPQSTVSYEQYF.

This clonotype was found many times. The rearrangement uses TRBV12-3 or TRBV12-4 and TRBJ2-7, with 8 nucleotides matching TRBD1. The V segment lost 3 bases and the J segment 4 bases; nucleotides outside the gene matches: 8. The CDR3 is made up of 15 amino acids. CDR3 in DNA: TGTGCCAGCAGTTTGGGGGGACAGGTGGGTTACGAGCAGTACTTC. Amino acid sequence: CASSLGGQVGYEQYF.

J is TRBJ2-7 and V is TRBV5-1; D might be TRBD1 (6 bases). CDR3 length equals 15 residues. Trimming shortened V by 4 bases and J by 1 base, and 15 bases separated the two germline ends. CDR1 SGHRS and CDR2 YFSETQ come from the germline V gene. The DNA for the CDR3 is TGCGCCAGCAGCCCATCCGGGACACTTTCCTACGAGCAGTACTTC. This codes for CASSPSGTLSYEQYF.

Many counts were recorded for this clonotype. The V and J genes are TRBV20-1 and TRBJ2-3, with 8 bases lining up with TRBD2. The CDR3 has 16 amino acids. Trimming took 0 bases from V and 4 from J; bases not matched to a gene: 9. The germline gives CDR1 DFQATT, CDR2 SNEGSKA (reference sequence). CDR3 sequence (DNA): TGCAGTGCTAGAGATGGACTAGCAGGGCAGTCAGATACGCAGTATTTT. Residues: CSARDGLAGQSDTQYF.

The table lists this clonotype with many counts. This chain joins TRBV5-6 and TRBJ2-2; 11 bases fit TRBD1. The CDR3 has 16 residues. V trimming: 0 bases; J trimming: 7 bases; junction bases outside the gene matches: 5. CDR1 and CDR2 (germline): SGHDT, YYEEEE. The CDR3 region has the DNA TGTGCCAGCAGCTTGGAGGGGACAGGGGGGCACGGGGAGCTGTTTTTT. It specifies CASSLEGTGGHGELFF.

This clonotype was seen more than once but under ten times. V gene TRBV5-1 combines with J gene TRBJ2-2, with 14 bases matching TRBD2. This CDR3 comprises 19 residues. V was clipped by 2 bases and J by 4 bases; unmatched bases: 10. CDR1 SGHRS and CDR2 YFSETQ come from the germline V gene. CDR3: CASSFAPGLAGESTGELFF. The CDR3 DNA reads TGCGCCAGCAGCTTCGCTCCGGGACTAGCGGGAGAGTCCACCGGGGAGCTGTTTTTT. Full variable domain (outside the CDR3, taken from reference TRBV5-1 and TRBJ2-2): KAGVTQTPRYLIKTRGQQVTLSCSPISGHRSVSWYQQTPGQGLQFLFEYFSETQRNKGNFPGRFSGRQFSNSRSEMNVSTLELGDSALYLCASSFAPGLAGESTGELFFGEGSRLTVL.

This clonotype occurred many times. The V and J genes are TRBV12-3 or TRBV12-4 and TRBJ2-7, with D uncertain. V shed 3 bases and J shed 2 bases, with 14 bases lying between them. CDR3 length: 15 residues. CDR3 nucleotide sequence: TGTGCCAGCAGTTTGTCGGCCCCGGATACCTACGAGCAGTACTTC. This translates into CASSLSAPDTYEQYF.

The V gene is TRBV6-1, the J gene TRBJ1-1; D is undetermined. The germline V and J ends were trimmed by 8 bases and 4 bases, with 17 bases remaining between them. From germline, CDR1 is MNHNS and CDR2 SASEGT. This CDR3 is 14 amino acids long. CDR3 sequence reads: CASGVGVSGTEAFF. Written as DNA, the CDR3 is TGTGCCAGCGGCGTCGGGGTATCGGGCACTGAAGCTTTCTTT.

This clonotype was recorded at least ten times. The V gene is TRBV28, the J gene TRBJ1-1; D is ambiguous. The CDR3 has 16 residues. Trimming took 3 bases from V and 2 from J, leaving 16 bases between them. Germline V gene sequence: CDR1 MDHEN, CDR2 SYDVKM. The CDR3 spells CASSFASAGYNTEAFF. The DNA for the CDR3 is TGTGCCAGCAGTTTTGCGAGCGCGGGATACAACACTGAAGCTTTCTTT.

This chain uses TRBV6-2 or TRBV6-3 with TRBJ2-6, with D hard to call. The germline V gene has CDR1 MNHEY and CDR2 SVGEGT. The CDR3 sequence is 14 residues long. V was cut by 7 bases and J by 0 bases, with 7 bases left in between. This CDR3 is CASNLASGANVLTF. The CDR3 DNA reads TGTGCCAGCAATTTGGCCTCTGGGGCCAACGTCCTGACTTTC.

This clonotype was detected many times. The chain combines TRBV11-2 with TRBJ1-1; a weak D match, TRBD1 (5 bases). Germline CDR1 reads SGHAT; CDR2 reads FQNNGV. CDR3 size: 15 residues. Trimming pared 5 bases from V and 1 base from J, leaving 14 bases between. The CDR3 is CASSNRGIKNTEAFF. The CDR3 coding sequence is TGTGCCAGCAGCAATCGGGGGATTAAGAACACTGAAGCTTTCTTT.

This chain uses TRBV19 with TRBJ1-1; tentative D call: TRBD1 (5 bases). V shed 0 bases and J shed 6 bases, with 11 bases lying between them. This CDR3 has 14 residues. CDR1 is LNHDA, CDR2 SQIVND, per germline (reference sequence). The CDR3 loop is CASSIEEGMAEAFF. CDR3 DNA: TGTGCCAGTAGTATAGAGGAGGGGATGGCTGAAGCTTTCTTT.

This clonotype was recorded at least ten times. The gene calls are TRBV6-1 and TRBJ2-7; a weak D match, TRBD2 (6 bases). The V gene lost 6 bases and the J gene lost 1 base, with 10 bases spanning the gap. The CDR3 runs to 13 residues. Germline assignment: CDR1 MNHNS and CDR2 SASEGT. The CDR3 nucleotides are TGTGCCAGCAGGGGCGGACTATCCTACGAGCAGTACTTC. This encodes CASRGGLSYEQYF.

This chain connects TRBV5-1 to TRBJ1-1; D is uncertain. V was pared by 0 bases and J by 0 bases, with 12 bases between. In germline, CDR1 is SGHRS, CDR2 YFSETQ. CDR3 length: 16 residues. The CDR3 region has the DNA TGCGCCAGCAGCTTGGAGGAGGGAAACATGAACACTGAAGCTTTCTTT. Protein product: CASSLEEGNMNTEAFF.

This clonotype was picked up many times. In DNA form, the CDR3 reads TGCGCCAGCAGTGAGTTAGACCGTAGCGGTCAACACAATGAGCAGTTCTTC. It codes for CASSELDRSGQHNEQFF. The chain couples TRBV10-1 to TRBJ2-1; possible D gene TRBD2, 6 bases. Germline values: CDR1 WNHNN, CDR2 SYGVQD (reference sequence). CDR3 length equals 17 residues. Trimming left V 1 base short and J 5 bases short, with 18 bases between.

In its sample, this clonotype was seen many times. Here the CDR3 reads CASSYVPGYGNQPQHF. CDR3 DNA: TGTGCCAGCAGTTACGTACCGGGCTATGGCAATCAGCCCCAGCATTTT. The J gene is TRBJ1-5, the V gene TRBV6-5, with D hard to call. Germline V gene data show CDR1 as MNHEY and CDR2 as SVGAGI. V dropped 2 bases and J dropped 2 bases, with 13 bases sitting between them. CDR3 size: 16 residues.

Details on this clonotype: A much larger clone lies a single base off, so this may be a read error. The chain employs TRBV5-1 and TRBJ2-2, with D perhaps given as TRBD1 or TRBD2 (5 bases each). This CDR3 region has 14 residues. In germline, CDR1 is SGHRS, CDR2 YFSETQ. The CDR3 here is CASSFGHNTGELSF. The CDR3 DNA is TGCGCCAGCAGCTTTGGACATAACACCGGGGAGCTGTCTTTT. Combining the CDR3 with reference TRBV5-1 and TRBJ2-2 gives the whole variable domain KAGVTQTPRYLIKTRGQQVTLSCSPISGHRSVSWYQQTPGQGLQFLFEYFSETQRNKGNFPGRFSGRQFSNSRSEMNVSTLELGDSALYLCASSFGHNTGELSFGEGSRLTVL.

This clonotype was observed a handful of times. The chain carries TRBV10-2 and TRBJ1-1, with a possible D match to TRBD1 (6 bases). Per germline, CDR1 WSHSY and CDR2 SAAADI. The CDR3 has 13 residues. Trimming removed 7 bases from V and 2 bases from J, with 11 bases in between. The CDR3, as DNA: TGCGCCAGCAATAAGGACAGAAACACTGAAGCTTTCTTT. Amino acid sequence: CASNKDRNTEAFF.

This clonotype appeared a few times. No conserved phenylalanine or tryptophan is present at the end of the CDR3, so a read error is the likely explanation. The rearrangement uses TRBV6-1 and TRBJ2-7; D gene unclear. V was pared by 4 bases and J by 7 bases, with 11 bases between. The CDR3 has 12 residues. The germline gives CDR1 MNHNS, CDR2 SASEGT. The CDR3 protein is CASSVGRREQYL. In DNA form, the CDR3 reads TGTGCCAGCAGTGTTGGACGGCGGGAGCAGTACCTC.

There are a few counts of this clonotype. This chain's CDR3 is CASRIAGDSYNEQFF. The CDR3 DNA follows: TGTGCCAGCAGAATAGCGGGAGACTCCTACAATGAGCAGTTCTTC. This rearrangement joins TRBV28 to TRBJ2-1; TRBD2 matches at 9 bases. The CDR3 runs 15 residues. Germline V gene sequence: CDR1 MDHEN, CDR2 SYDVKM. Trimming at V came to 6 bases and at J to 0 bases, leaving 3 bases not matched to a gene.

In this sample, this clonotype turned up many times. J is TRBJ2-7 and V is TRBV4-1, with a possible D match to TRBD1 (6 bases). The V gene lost 0 bases and the J gene lost 2 bases, with 14 bases spanning the gap. Per germline, CDR1 MGHRA and CDR2 YSYEKL. The CDR3 covers 16 residues. For the CDR3, the DNA is TGCGCCAGCAGCCAAGAATTAACAGGGCGACCCTACGAGCAGTACTTC. It encodes CASSQELTGRPYEQYF.

This chain connects TRBV5-4 to TRBJ2-1; the D call may be TRBD1 or TRBD2 (5 bases each). The V gene's germline CDR1 is SGHNT and CDR2 YYREEE (reference sequence). V shed 4 bases and J shed 7 bases, with 15 bases lying between them. The CDR3 sequence is 14 residues long. CDR3 coding DNA: TGTGCCAGCAGCCCCGGTGAGGGGTTAAATGAGCAGTTCTTC. Protein product: CASSPGEGLNEQFF.